The 2 T cell receptor beta chains given below trace back to one sample, sequenced in a study of regulatory T cells in long-lasting Graves disease. Indicated time point: persistent/refractory GD, antithyroid drugs over 5 years with positive TRAb. Researchers made the TCR library from RNA that was extracted from PBMCs. According to the study, TCR beta libraries were built with iRepertoire HTBI primers and CDR3-region Arm-PCR. TCRdb analysed the multiplex PCR reads with MiXCR anew, one entry per CDR3 protein. The sample has over 300,000 distinct CDR3 sequences; less than 20% are singletons. This sample comprised peripheral blood mononuclear cells (PBMCs), obtained when the disease was refractory, from a patient treated with antithyroid drugs. These receptor sequences come from a female donor with Graves disease.

This clonotype was observed a few times. The V call is TRBV28, the J call TRBJ2-2; D remains unclear. Germline V gene lookup returns CDR1 MDHEN and CDR2 SYDVKM. CDR3 length equals 14 residues. Between the trimmed V and J ends, which lost 6 bases and 5 bases, there was a span of 13 bases. The CDR3 DNA sequence: TGTGCCAGCAGACCCGACACCCTTACCGGGGAGCTGTTTTTT. It is translated as CASRPDTLTGELFF.

Many counts were recorded for this clonotype. The gene calls are TRBV28 and TRBJ1-2; D is possibly TRBD1 (5 bases). Trimming took 1 base from V and 0 from J, leaving 9 bases between them. The CDR3 loop spans 15 amino acids. Germline-derived CDR1 and CDR2 are MDHEN and SYDVKM. In DNA, the CDR3 is TGTGCCAGCAGTTTATCGGGGCAGTCTAACTATGGCTACACCTTC. It is translated as CASSLSGQSNYGYTF.